This is a list of T cell receptor beta chains from one sample in a study of T cell repertoires in cytomegalovirus infection. Their cognate antigens are unknown. TCRdb ran MiXCR on the reads and lists one entry per CDR3 protein. The table records 40,000 to 55,000 distinct CDR3 sequences, roughly 22% of them present only once. The sample here was CD8+ T cells from cultured PBMCs, taken from culture after CMV antigen stimulation. Receptors originate from a human donor in good health (CMV status not recorded). Some clones in this sample may be carry-over from other donors' samples. CDR3s include the opening cysteine and the closing phenylalanine or tryptophan. Each record gives: CDR3 DNA, CDR3 protein, D gene, clone size, J gene, V gene. A D gene is named only where the DNA matches it firmly. A clone size is listed for some rows: how often the clone was seen (once, few, many), or a class if it is expanded.

CDR3 DNA: TGTGCCAGCACCAAAGGGGGGGACAATCAGCCCCAGCATTTT
CDR3 protein: CASTKGGDNQPQHF
D gene: NA
clone size: few
J gene: TRBJ1-5
V gene: TRBV12-3/TRBV12-4

CDR3 DNA: TGTGCCAGCAGTTTTAAGGGTTGGGGCTACGAGCAGTACTTC
CDR3 protein: CASSFKGWGYEQYF
D gene: NA
clone size: NA
J gene: TRBJ2-7
V gene: TRBV27

CDR3 DNA: TGTGCCAGCAGGGGAGGGTACACTGAAGCTTGCTTT
CDR3 protein: CASRGGYTEACF
D gene: NA
clone size: NA
J gene: TRBJ1-1
V gene: TRBV27

CDR3 DNA: TGTGCCACCAGGAAACCTAACTATGGCTACACCTTC
CDR3 protein: CATRKPNYGYTF
D gene: NA
clone size: few
J gene: TRBJ1-2
V gene: TRBV12-3/TRBV12-4

CDR3 DNA: TGTGCCAGCAGCACCCTTACAGGGACCCATGAGCAGTTCTTC
CDR3 protein: CASSTLTGTHEQFF
D gene: NA
clone size: NA
J gene: TRBJ2-1
V gene: TRBV7-2

CDR3 DNA: TGTGCCAGCAGCTCCGAGGCCGGGTGGGGAAACATTCAGTACTTC
CDR3 protein: CASSSEAGWGNIQYF
D gene: NA
clone size: NA
J gene: TRBJ2-4
V gene: TRBV7-8

CDR3 DNA: TGTGCCAGCAGCTTGGGTTATCAAGAGACCCAGTACTTC
CDR3 protein: CASSLGYQETQYF
D gene: NA
clone size: few
J gene: TRBJ2-5
V gene: TRBV7-2

CDR3 DNA: TGTGCCAGCAGTTTATCGGTGACTAGCAGGTATGAGCAGTTCTTC
CDR3 protein: CASSLSVTSRYEQFF
D gene: TRBD2
clone size: many
J gene: TRBJ2-1
V gene: TRBV12-3/TRBV12-4

CDR3 DNA: TGTGCCAGCAACCAAAACCAGGGCACTGAAGCTTTCTTT
CDR3 protein: CASNQNQGTEAFF
D gene: NA
clone size: few
J gene: TRBJ1-1
V gene: TRBV27

CDR3 DNA: TGCGCCAGCAGCCAAGATCGGGCTGAGCAGTTCTTC
CDR3 protein: CASSQDRAEQFF
D gene: NA
clone size: once
J gene: TRBJ2-1
V gene: TRBV4-1

CDR3 DNA: TGTGCCAGCTGGTGGGGTACGCAGTATTTT
CDR3 protein: CASWWGTQYF
D gene: NA
clone size: few
J gene: TRBJ2-3
V gene: TRBV6-5

CDR3 DNA: TGTGCCAGCAGCTCAGATAGGAGCTCCTACAATGAGCAGTTCTTC
CDR3 protein: CASSSDRSSYNEQFF
D gene: NA
clone size: few
J gene: TRBJ2-1
V gene: TRBV7-2

CDR3 DNA: TGTGCCAGCAGTTACCCTGAACTTCTTACCCAGTACTTC
CDR3 protein: CASSYPELLTQYF
D gene: NA
clone size: many
J gene: TRBJ2-5
V gene: TRBV6-6

CDR3 DNA: TGTGCCAGCAGTAGACTAGCGGAAAGATCCCACAGTGAGCAGTTCTTC
CDR3 protein: CASSRLAERSHSEQFF
D gene: TRBD2
clone size: NA
J gene: TRBJ2-1
V gene: TRBV27

CDR3 DNA: TGTGCCAGCAGTTGGGGGGACGGGATTCAAGAGACCCAGTACTTC
CDR3 protein: CASSWGDGIQETQYF
D gene: NA
clone size: NA
J gene: TRBJ2-5
V gene: TRBV27

CDR3 DNA: TGTGCCAGCAGTTACGACACTAGCGGGGGTTACGAGCAGTACTTC
CDR3 protein: CASSYDTSGGYEQYF
D gene: TRBD2
clone size: few
J gene: TRBJ2-7
V gene: TRBV6-2/TRBV6-3

CDR3 DNA: TGTGCCAGCAGCCCGCAACGGGGGGCAGCTGGAAACACCATATATTTT
CDR3 protein: CASSPQRGAAGNTIYF
D gene: NA
clone size: NA
J gene: TRBJ1-3
V gene: TRBV7-9

CDR3 DNA: TGTGCCAACGGCCAACCACAGGGGATATTCTACGAGCAGTACTTC
CDR3 protein: CANGQPQGIFYEQYF
D gene: TRBD1
clone size: NA
J gene: TRBJ2-7
V gene: TRBV10-3

CDR3 DNA: TGTGCCAGCAGTGTATCGGGTCGCCCTTTGGAGACCCAGTACTTC
CDR3 protein: CASSVSGRPLETQYF
D gene: NA
clone size: NA
J gene: TRBJ2-5
V gene: TRBV27

CDR3 DNA: TGTGCCAGCAGTGGGAAATACGAGCAGTACTTC
CDR3 protein: CASSGKYEQYF
D gene: NA
clone size: many
J gene: TRBJ2-7
V gene: TRBV12-3/TRBV12-4